In this sample, the clone carrying this T cell receptor beta chain turned up once. This sample stems from a study of blood T cell repertoires in COVID-19. In the study overall: Sites across the United States, Italy and Spain contributed samples from acute and convalescent COVID-19.

Per the study methods: How many nucleated cells were present was estimated from reference gene primer amplification. Using immunoSEQ multiplex PCR, the repertoire was profiled, and TCRdb retains in-frame clones only, with some absent. That table is the source of V, J and clone size, and D and trimming were worked out from the DNA. The sample lists 400,000 to 450,000 clones, over 85% occurring once. V shed 2 bases and J 7 bases; nucleotides not matched to a gene: 2. CDR1 and CDR2 from the germline V gene are MNHNY and SVGAGI (reference sequence). CDR3 length: 12 amino acids. The origin of this receptor is a man aged 18 to 29 with COVID-19, enrolled during active disease. The sample taken for sequencing was peripheral blood. The chain joins TRBV6-6 to TRBJ2-7, with 7 nucleotides matching TRBD1. CDR3 in DNA: TGTGCCAGCAGTTACACCAGGGGGGAGCAGTACTTC. Protein product: CASSYTRGEQYF.